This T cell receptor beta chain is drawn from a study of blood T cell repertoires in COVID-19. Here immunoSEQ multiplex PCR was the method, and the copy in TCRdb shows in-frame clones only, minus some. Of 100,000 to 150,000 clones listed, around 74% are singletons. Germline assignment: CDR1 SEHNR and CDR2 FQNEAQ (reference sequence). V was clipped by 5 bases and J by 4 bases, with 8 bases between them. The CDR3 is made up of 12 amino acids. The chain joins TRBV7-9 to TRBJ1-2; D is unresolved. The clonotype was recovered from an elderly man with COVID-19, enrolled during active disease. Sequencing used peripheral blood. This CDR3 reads CASSPESYGYTF. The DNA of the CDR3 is TGTGCCAGCAGCCCCGAGAGCTATGGCTACACCTTC.